The subject of this entry is one T cell receptor beta chain. The antigen is unknown. The CDR3 is made up of 15 amino acids. The V gene end was trimmed by 3 bases and the J gene end by 2 bases; junction bases not matched to a gene: 7. Germline loops: CDR1 SQVTM, CDR2 ANQGSEA. The data were taken from a study of blood T cells in healthy people across ages. Points from the study as a whole: Any conclusive comparison of naive versus antigen-experienced cells was prevented by using unsorted PBMCs.

The second PCR ran about 6 to 11 cycles with a sample-barcoded 5' primer and J-beta primers. TCRdb ran MiXCR on the 5' RACE reads and lists one entry per CDR3 protein. This table holds 910,000 or so distinct CDR3 sequences, roughly 50% found once. This TCR was recovered from an older woman in good health. The chain links TRBV29-1 to TRBJ1-1; TRBD1 aligns across 9 bases. Sequencing used blood. This chain's CDR3 is CSVETGGPRNTEAFF. CDR3 DNA sequence: TGCAGCGTTGAGACAGGGGGACCTAGAAACACTGAAGCTTTCTTT.